This TCR beta chain is from a study of shared T cell receptors in the human thymus. This clone appeared a single time. From germline, CDR1 is MDHEN and CDR2 SYDVKM. Trimming stripped 6 bases from V and 3 bases from J, with 11 bases between. This CDR3 spans 13 amino acids. Only in-frame clones appear in the TCRdb table, and some are missing; sequencing was by immunoSEQ multiplex PCR. In the table there are hundreds of thousands of clones, more than 70% of which are singletons. This sample was shared with a second study, whose subject was human thymus T cells. That study adds: The sample donors, healthy Finnish infants, were having corrective surgery for congenital heart defects. Thymic samples were excised during corrective heart operations. Unrelated individuals were reported by related research to share highly overlapping thymic repertoires.

Material: thymocytes. This TCR was recovered from a boy younger than two with a congenital heart defect. The V and J genes are TRBV28 and TRBJ1-1, with D possibly matching TRBD1 (6 bases). DNA for the CDR3: TGTGCCAGCAGGCCGGACAGAGACACTGAAGCTTTCTTT. It translates to CASRPDRDTEAFF.